The 18 T cell receptor beta chains reported below all come from one sample, sequenced in a study of control samples from healthy donors and cancer patients. This table comes from immunoSEQ multiplex PCR, and its TCRdb copy is limited to in-frame clones, with some not included. This sample has 130,000 to 150,000 clones; just under 95% occur once, and the top ten carry over 12%. Sequencing was carried out using PBMCs. Source of these receptors: a man aged 60-69 years with colorectal cancer.

The rearrangement uses TRBV6-5 and TRBJ2-5, with D possibly TRBD1 on 8 matching bases. Per the germline V gene, CDR1 is MNHEY and CDR2 is SVGAGI. The CDR3 is 16 residues long. V lost 4 bases and J lost 4, with 19 bases in between. The CDR3 loop reads CASSSDRGGYRETQYF. CDR3 nucleotides: TGTGCCAGCAGTTCCGACAGGGGAGGGTATCGAGAGACCCAGTACTTC.

The chain employs TRBV9 and TRBJ2-7; 9 bases align to TRBD2. Looked up from germline, CDR1 is SGDLS and CDR2 is YYNGEE. Germline trimming cut 4 bases from V and 2 bases from J; bases unmatched to any gene: 7. The CDR3 covers 15 residues. CDR3 DNA: TGTGCCAGCAGCCCAAGCGGGGGGACCCCCTACGAGCAGTACTTC. Its translation is CASSPSGGTPYEQYF.

The chain uses TRBV2 and TRBJ2-1; 9 bases are shared with TRBD2. After removal of 8 bases from V and 4 bases from J, the junction contained 6 bases not matched to a gene. Looked up from germline, CDR1 is SNHLY and CDR2 is FYNNEI. The CDR3 contains 14 residues. CDR3: CASRTSGGYNEQFF. The CDR3, as DNA: TGTGCCAGCCGCACGAGCGGGGGGTACAATGAGCAGTTCTTC.

The CDR3 sequence is CASSQDVAAGFQETQYF. CDR3 coding DNA: TGCGCCAGCAGCCAAGATGTTGCGGCTGGTTTCCAAGAGACCCAGTACTTC. This sequence joins TRBV4-3 and TRBJ2-5; D is unclear. This CDR3 has 17 amino acids. Germline CDR1 is LGHNA and CDR2 is YSLEER. With 0 bases removed from V and 1 base from J, the gap between germline ends came to 15 bases.

The chain joins TRBV7-9 to TRBJ2-3; 11 nucleotides line up with TRBD2. Looked up from germline, CDR1 is SEHNR and CDR2 is FQNEAQ (reference sequence). This CDR3 has 12 amino acids. Trimming took 4 bases from V and 14 from J; bases not matched to a gene: 5. CDR3 DNA sequence: TGTGCCAGCAGCTCTAGCGGGGGGAACGTGTATTTT. Translated: CASSSSGGNVYF.

The chain employs TRBV30 and TRBJ2-1; 11 bases match TRBD2. V was pared by 2 bases and J by 2 bases, with 5 bases of the junction left unmatched. Germline V gene lookup returns CDR1 GTSNPN and CDR2 SVGIG (reference sequence). This CDR3 region has 16 residues. Written as DNA, the CDR3 is TGTGCCTGGAGTCTTATGGGACTAGCGGCCTACAATGAGCAGTTCTTC. This gives the protein CAWSLMGLAAYNEQFF.

The V call is TRBV7-2, the J call TRBJ2-7, with 11 bases that match TRBD2. The CDR3 sequence is 14 residues long. The trim removed 6 bases at V and 4 bases at J, leaving 5 bases unmatched. CDR1 SGHTA and CDR2 FQGNSA come from the germline V gene. CDR3 protein: CASRFSGGAYEQYF. Here the CDR3 DNA reads TGTGCCAGCAGATTTAGCGGGGGGGCTTACGAGCAGTACTTC.

V usage is TRBV19 and J usage is TRBJ2-1, with TRBD1 identical over 12 bases. The CDR3 runs 16 residues. J was trimmed by 4 bases and V by 5 bases; bases with no gene match: 6. CDR1 is LNHDA, CDR2 SQIVND, per germline (reference sequence). The CDR3 coding sequence is TGTGCCAGTAGTGCGGGGACAGGGGGCGGGTACAATGAGCAGTTCTTC. It is translated as CASSAGTGGGYNEQFF.

The rearrangement uses TRBV5-6 and TRBJ2-7, with D perhaps given as TRBD1 or TRBD2 (5 bases each). Germline loops: CDR1 SGHDT, CDR2 YYEEEE. Trimming stripped 3 bases from V and 6 bases from J, with 16 bases between. The CDR3 extends over 14 amino acids. The DNA of the CDR3 is TGTGCCAGCAGCTGGATGGGGACCGGGTCCGAGCAGTACTTC. This gives the protein CASSWMGTGSEQYF.

V is TRBV4-1 and J is TRBJ2-5; no definite D call. Between the trimmed V and J ends, which lost 4 bases and 2 bases, there was a span of 8 bases. CDR3 size: 13 residues. Per the germline V gene, CDR1 is MGHRA and CDR2 is YSYEKL. Written as DNA, the CDR3 is TGCGCCAGCAGCCTCGGACCACAAGAGACCCAGTACTTC. The encoded protein is CASSLGPQETQYF.

The chain joins TRBV20-1 to TRBJ1-2, with a tentative D call TRBD1 (6 bases). V gave up 6 bases and J gave up 6 bases, with 11 bases separating them. CDR1 and CDR2 from the germline V gene are DFQATT and SNEGSKA (reference sequence). The CDR3 totals 11 residues. CDR3 sequence reads: CSATRGHGYTF. The CDR3 nucleotides are TGCAGTGCAACCAGGGGCCATGGCTACACCTTC.

The rearrangement links TRBV11-3 to TRBJ2-3; D is uncertain. The CDR3 totals 16 residues. The V end was cut by 1 base, the J end by 1 base, with 12 bases between. Per germline, CDR1 SGHNT and CDR2 YENEEA. Written as DNA, the CDR3 is TGTGCCAGCAGCTTAGCCCTAGGACGCGGCACAGATACGCAGTATTTT. Translation gives CASSLALGRGTDTQYF.

This chain joins TRBV12-2 and TRBJ2-1; the table calls TRBD1, which could not be checked here. TRBV12-2 is a listed pseudogene. This CDR3 spans 18 amino acids. CDR3 coding DNA: TGTGCAAGTCGCTTTATGGGTCCCGGGACAGGGGTTTACAATGAGCAGTTCTTC. This codes for CASRFMGPGTGVYNEQFF.

This clone was detected once. The chain recombines TRBV19 with TRBJ1-3, with a tentative D call TRBD1 (5 bases). CDR3 size: 14 residues. CDR1 and CDR2 from the germline V gene are LNHDA and SQIVND (reference sequence). With 3 bases removed from V and 4 bases from J, the gap between germline ends came to 10 bases. The CDR3 DNA reads as TGTGCCAGTAGTATTTCTGGGGCAGGAAACACCATATATTTT. Its translation: CASSISGAGNTIYF.

The CDR3 DNA sequence: TGTGCCAGCAGCCAACAGGGGGCAGGCGAGACCCAGTACTTC. Translation: CASSQQGAGETQYF. The chain carries TRBV5-5 and TRBJ2-5, with TRBD1 matching 9 bases. CDR1 and CDR2 (germline): SGHKS, YYEKEE (reference sequence). This CDR3 contains 14 residues. The trim removed 4 bases at V and 5 bases at J, leaving 6 bases unmatched. The complete variable domain, with remaining parts taken from reference TRBV5-5 and TRBJ2-5, reads DAGVTQSPTHLIKTRGQQVTLRCSPISGHKSVSWYQQVLGQGPQFIFQYYEKEERGRGNFPDRFSARQFPNYSSELNVNALLLGDSALYLCASSQQGAGETQYFGPGTRLLVL.

A single count supports this clone. The chain joins TRBV5-8 to TRBJ1-4, with 9 bases fitting TRBD1. The CDR3 has 17 amino acids. The junction had 7 bases not matched to a gene; V was cut back by 4 bases and J by 0 bases. CDR1 and CDR2 from the germline V gene are SGHTS and YDEGEE. The chain's CDR3 is CASSEGQGLATNEKLFF. CDR3 DNA sequence: TGTGCCAGCAGCGAGGGACAGGGCCTTGCAACTAATGAAAAACTGTTTTTT.

This chain links TRBV5-5 with TRBJ2-1; 7 nucleotides align to TRBD2. The CDR3 has 15 amino acids. Looked up from germline, CDR1 is SGHKS and CDR2 is YYEKEE (reference sequence). V lost 4 bases to trimming and J lost 9 bases; unmatched junction nucleotides: 13. The CDR3: CASSPAGGGGREQFF. CDR3 DNA sequence: TGTGCCAGCAGCCCGGCAGGCGGGGGAGGTCGTGAGCAGTTCTTC.

The chain couples TRBV10-1 to TRBJ2-2; D is perhaps TRBD1 or TRBD2 (5 bases each). The V and J ends lost 5 bases and 8 bases respectively, with 21 bases between them. CDR1 is WNHNN and CDR2 is SYGVQD in the germline V gene (reference sequence). The CDR3 is made up of 16 amino acids. The CDR3 region has the DNA TGCGCCAGCAGTTCGGGACCCCCTAGGTTAGAGGGGGAGCTGTTTTTT. The encoded protein is CASSSGPPRLEGELFF.